A single sample gave rise to the 21 T cell receptor beta chains below, sequenced in a study of beta chain features in type 1 diabetes. Every bit of the isolated RNA underwent reverse transcription, so sequencing read expressed TCRB transcripts. Clones were read by immunoSEQ multiplex PCR, and TCRdb kept only the in-frame ones, dropping some. This table holds tens of thousands of clones, roughly 50% found once. The sequenced material came from stem cell memory CD4+ T cells from blood. Receptors originate from a woman aged 25 to 45 in good health.

The J gene is TRBJ2-7, the V gene TRBV7-3; the D gene is possibly TRBD1 (6 bases). CDR1 is SGHTA and CDR2 is FQGTGA in the germline V gene. This CDR3 has 15 residues. V was cut by 0 bases and J by 3 bases, with 12 bases left in between. The CDR3 protein is CASSLTLGTHYEQYF. CDR3 sequence (DNA): TGTGCCAGCAGCTTAACACTTGGGACACACTACGAGCAGTACTTC.

This clone was counted a few times. This chain connects TRBV28 to TRBJ2-2; 9 bases align to TRBD1. CDR3 length equals 14 residues. Germline lookup yields CDR1 MDHEN and CDR2 SYDVKM. The V gene end was trimmed by 6 bases and the J gene end by 6 bases; junction bases not matched to a gene: 5. The CDR3 loop is CASRSTGGSGELFF. As DNA, the CDR3 is TGTGCCAGCAGATCTACAGGGGGCTCCGGGGAGCTGTTTTTT.

This clone was counted only a few times. CDR3 residues: CASGSATPYEQYF. CDR3 coding DNA: TGTGCCAGCGGGAGCGCAACCCCCTACGAGCAGTACTTC. This chain joins TRBV6-6 and TRBJ2-7; the D gene is possibly TRBD2 (5 bases). Germline V gene lookup returns CDR1 MNHNY and CDR2 SVGAGI (reference sequence). The CDR3 runs to 13 residues. V lost 8 bases, J lost 2 bases, and 13 bases lay in between.

This clone has more than one count but fewer than ten. The chain links TRBV2 to TRBJ2-1; 8 bases fit TRBD2. V was clipped by 7 bases and J by 0 bases; unmatched bases: 5. Germline CDR1 reads SNHLY; CDR2 reads FYNNEI. CDR3 length: 15 amino acids. The CDR3 DNA sequence: TGTGCCAGCACCAGACTAGCGAGCTCCTACAATGAGCAGTTCTTC. This encodes CASTRLASSYNEQFF.

The chain links TRBV2 to TRBJ2-5; D is uncertain. Trimming took off 7 bases at V and 5 bases at J, with 5 bases between the two ends. Per germline, CDR1 SNHLY and CDR2 FYNNEI. CDR3 size: 10 residues. CDR3 in amino acids: CASNQETQYF. The CDR3, as DNA: TGTGCCAGCAATCAGGAGACCCAGTACTTC. The complete variable domain, with remaining parts taken from reference TRBV2 and TRBJ2-5, reads EPEVTQTPSHQVTQMGQEVILRCVPISNHLYFYWYRQILGQKVEFLVSFYNNEISEKSEIFDDQFSVERPDGSNFTLKIRSTKLEDSAMYFCASNQETQYFGPGTRLLVL.

This clone appeared a few times. The CDR3 loop is CASSEGNREKLFF. The DNA for the CDR3 is TGTGCCAGCAGCGAAGGGAACAGGGAAAAACTGTTTTTT. This chain connects TRBV7-2 to TRBJ1-4, with D maybe TRBD1 (5 bases). Trimming cost V 5 bases and J 8 bases, with 12 bases left between them. Germline CDR1 SGHTA, CDR2 FQGNSA. This CDR3 region has 13 residues.

This chain links TRBV6-4 with TRBJ2-1; possibly TRBD2 for D (5 bases). The germline gives CDR1 MRHNA, CDR2 SNTAGT. Trimming removed 0 bases from V and 7 bases from J, with 10 bases in between. The CDR3 loop spans 14 amino acids. Here the CDR3 reads CASSDSSRRNEQFF. The CDR3 nucleotides read TGTGCCAGCAGTGACTCGAGTAGGAGGAATGAGCAGTTCTTC.

V usage is TRBV7-2 and J usage is TRBJ1-1; TRBD1 aligns across 7 bases. This CDR3 is 16 amino acids long. The V gene's germline CDR1 is SGHTA and CDR2 FQGNSA. The ends lost 0 bases at V and 4 bases at J; junction bases unmatched: 8. In nucleotides, the CDR3 is TGTGCCAGCAGCTTAGCTTTACTAGGGGGCGGCACTGAAGCTTTCTTT. Amino acid sequence: CASSLALLGGGTEAFF.

The CDR3 nucleotides are TGTGCCAGCTTGACAGGGCCTACGGGCGAGCAGTACTTC. This codes for CASLTGPTGEQYF. V is TRBV28 and J is TRBJ2-5, with TRBD1 identical over 7 bases. The J call may be mistaken, given a closer DNA end match to TRBJ2-7. There are 13 residues in the CDR3. CDR1 and CDR2 (germline): MDHEN, SYDVKM.

The sample holds a few counts of this clone. This sequence joins TRBV7-9 and TRBJ2-3, with D possibly TRBD1 on 6 matching bases. CDR1 SEHNR and CDR2 FQNEAQ come from the germline V gene (reference sequence). The CDR3 consists of 14 residues. Trimming took 1 base from V and 3 from J, leaving 8 bases between them. In nucleotides, the CDR3 is TGTGCCAGCAGCTTAGGGACAGCGACAGATACGCAGTATTTT. Its protein product is CASSLGTATDTQYF.

V gene TRBV2 combines with J gene TRBJ2-3; 7 positions agree with TRBD2. Germline CDR1 is SNHLY and CDR2 is FYNNEI. CDR3 length: 14 residues. After removal of 7 bases from V and 2 bases from J, the junction contained 6 bases not matched to a gene. CDR3 in amino acids: CASKRDYTTDTQYF. CDR3 sequence (DNA): TGTGCCAGCAAACGGGACTATACCACAGATACGCAGTATTTT.

This clone was seen only a few times. The chain employs TRBV7-9 and TRBJ2-3; 10 positions agree with TRBD2. This CDR3 is built from 15 residues. The V gene end was trimmed by 5 bases and the J gene end by 3 bases; junction bases not matched to a gene: 5. CDR1 and CDR2 (germline): SEHNR, FQNEAQ (reference sequence). The CDR3 is CASSEGSGRTDTQYF. For the CDR3, the DNA is TGTGCCAGCAGCGAGGGTAGCGGGAGGACAGATACGCAGTATTTT.

This clone was seen a few times. This chain uses TRBV6-6 with TRBJ2-5; D is possibly TRBD1 (5 bases). Trimming took off 6 bases at V and 2 bases at J, with 7 bases between the two ends. Germline CDR1 MNHNY, CDR2 SVGAGI (reference sequence). This CDR3 is built from 12 residues. The CDR3 bases are TGTGCCAGCAGGGACACACAAGAGACCCAGTACTTC. Its translation is CASRDTQETQYF.

The chain uses TRBV5-4 and TRBJ2-1; 11 bases are a match to TRBD2. Germline CDR1 and CDR2: SGHNT and YYREEE (reference sequence). The CDR3 runs to 17 residues. V gave up 0 bases and J gave up 4 bases; unmatched junction bases: 6. CDR3 in DNA: TGTGCCAGCAGCTTGGATAGCGGGGGGGGACCGTACAATGAGCAGTTCTTC. It codes for CASSLDSGGGPYNEQFF. The full variable domain, rest sourced from reference TRBV5-4 and TRBJ2-1, is ETGVTQSPTHLIKTRGQQVTLRCSSQSGHNTVSWYQQALGQGPQFIFQYYREEENGRGNFPPRFSGLQFPNYSSELNVNALELDDSALYLCASSLDSGGGPYNEQFFGPGTRLTVL.

The genes are TRBV7-2 and TRBJ1-2, with 8 bases aligning to TRBD1. The CDR3 consists of 15 residues. The germline gives CDR1 SGHTA, CDR2 FQGNSA. V dropped 3 bases and J dropped 8; count of bases not matched to a gene: 11. As DNA, the CDR3 is TGTGCCAGCAGCTTCACACTTGGACAGGGTCACGGCTACACCTTC. As protein: CASSFTLGQGHGYTF. The complete variable domain, with remaining parts taken from reference TRBV7-2 and TRBJ1-2, reads GAGVSQSPSNKVTEKGKDVELRCDPISGHTALYWYRQSLGQGLEFLIYFQGNSAPDKSGLPSDRFSAERTGGSVSTLTIQRTQQEDSAVYLCASSFTLGQGHGYTFGSGTRLTVV.

The chain employs TRBV5-1 and TRBJ2-1; 8 bases are a match to TRBD2. V lost 4 bases, J lost 8 bases, and 8 bases stayed unmatched. The CDR3 is 14 residues long. Germline V gene data show CDR1 as SGHRS and CDR2 as YFSETQ. The DNA for the CDR3 is TGCGCCAGCAGCCCCGGACTAGCCTGGGATGAGCAGTTCTTC. Translating gives CASSPGLAWDEQFF.

The genes are TRBV16 and TRBJ2-7; a weak D match, TRBD1 (6 bases). The CDR3 runs to 15 residues. The V gene's germline CDR1 is KGHSY and CDR2 FQNENV. V lost 4 bases and J 5 bases, leaving 18 bases between the germline ends. The CDR3 protein is CASSPLLQGVDEQYF. The CDR3 DNA reads TGTGCCAGCAGCCCCCTTTTACAGGGAGTGGACGAGCAGTACTTC.

J is TRBJ1-1 and V is TRBV28; the D is unclear. Deletions cut 3 bases from V and 3 bases from J, with 5 bases between. The CDR3 covers 12 residues. Germline CDR1 is MDHEN and CDR2 is SYDVKM. The CDR3 region has the DNA TGTGCCAGCAGTTTGCGGTACACTGAAGCTTTCTTT. The encoded protein is CASSLRYTEAFF.

J is TRBJ1-2 and V is TRBV7-5; TRBD1 is the table's D call, not checked against the DNA. TRBV7-5 is a listed pseudogene. The CDR3 extends over 14 amino acids. The CDR3 nucleotides are TGTGCCAGCAGCTTAGGCAGGGGGAACTATGGCTACACCTTC. This translates into CASSLGRGNYGYTF.

This clone has a handful of counts. The chain recombines TRBV5-6 with TRBJ2-1, with a tentative D call TRBD2 (6 bases). This CDR3 is 19 amino acids long. Per the germline V gene, CDR1 is SGHDT and CDR2 is YYEEEE. Trimming shortened V by 4 bases and J by 3 bases, and 26 bases separated the two germline ends. CDR3 residues: CASSTPIQARREFYNEQFF. The CDR3, as DNA: TGTGCCAGCAGCACGCCCATACAAGCCCGGCGGGAATTCTACAATGAGCAGTTCTTC.

The V and J genes are TRBV7-2 and TRBJ2-5; D possibly corresponds to TRBD1 (6 bases). Germline loops: CDR1 SGHTA, CDR2 FQGNSA. This CDR3 spans 14 amino acids. The V and J ends lost 1 base and 5 bases respectively, with 11 bases between them. The DNA for the CDR3 is TGTGCCAGCAGCTTAGACAGGGCCCGGGAGACCCAGTACTTC. Its protein is CASSLDRARETQYF.